The source of this T cell receptor (beta chain) is a study of T cells in Graves' hyperthyroidism and ophthalmopathy. This CDR3 is built from 13 residues. The V end lost 4 bases, the J end lost 1 base, and 7 bases lay between the germline ends. RNA transcripts were the template for amplifying TCR beta CDR3 regions. Researchers ran a first-round RT-PCR on the TCR CDR3 using the HTBI primer set. TCRdb independently ran MiXCR on the multiplex PCR reads; one entry per CDR3 protein. The sample lists 300,000 or so distinct CDR3 sequences; roughly a fifth were seen once. Based on clinical symptoms, serum thyroxine and TRAb, thyroid ultrasound and orbital computed tomography, diagnoses were reached. This clonotype was counted at least ten times.

Sequencing was carried out using blood. V usage is TRBV12-3 or TRBV12-4 and J usage is TRBJ1-1; D unclear. This receptor was identified in a woman aged 50 to 60 with Graves' hyperthyroidism. CDR3 in DNA: TGTGCCAGCAGTTCCCAGCAGAACACTGAAGCTTTCTTT. As protein: CASSSQQNTEAFF.